The entry that follows covers one T cell receptor (beta chain) sequence. The antigen is undetermined. The record originates from a study of shared clonotypes between healthy human individuals. In the study overall: A donor's plate count was three for CD4 naive and three for CD4 memory; CD8 naive had two and CD8 memory one. General study findings and limits: Clonotypes which were not shared had lower generation probabilities than clonotypes that all four donors shared.

Germline lookup yields CDR1 MDHEN and CDR2 SYDVKM. Trimming removed 2 bases from V and 2 bases from J; junction bases left unmatched: 1. The CDR3 is made up of 15 amino acids. Around 220 ng DNA, tens of thousands of T cell genomes, went into each sorted-subset replicate PCR. Clones were read by immunoSEQ multiplex PCR, and TCRdb kept only the in-frame ones, dropping some. Of around 300,000 clones in the sample, around 86% were seen once. All donors were Caucasian adults living in Nashville, Tennessee. The sequencing sample was made of memory CD8+ T cells sorted from blood. Subset meaning: CD45RO+ cells pooled with CCR7-negative TemRA cells. The J gene is TRBJ1-3, the V gene TRBV28; 9 bases are a match to TRBD1. This TCR came from a young man in good health. DNA for the CDR3: TGTGCCAGCAGTTTAGGGACAGGGCCTGGAAACACCATATATTTT. It is translated as CASSLGTGPGNTIYF.